One TCR beta chain is described in this entry. This specimen comes from a study of blood T cell repertoires in COVID-19. The protocol was immunoSEQ multiplex PCR, while the TCRdb copy is restricted to in-frame clones and leaves out a portion. Here the sample spans around 200,000 clones, approximately 81% being singletons. The sequence derives from a woman at least 80 years old with acute or convalescent COVID-19. Sequenced: peripheral blood.

The CDR3 DNA is TGTGCCAGCAGCAAGACACCGAATAGCCAAGAGACCCAGTACTTC. Translated: CASSKTPNSQETQYF. This rearrangement joins TRBV7-3 to TRBJ2-5; D is ambiguous. Germline V gene sequence: CDR1 SGHTA, CDR2 FQGTGA. This CDR3 has 15 residues. Trimming stripped 5 bases from V and 1 base from J, with 14 bases between.